Below, 12 T cell receptor beta chains from the same sample are listed, as sequenced in a study of T cells in Graves' hyperthyroidism and ophthalmopathy. TCR beta CDR3 region amplification was performed from RNA transcripts. HTBI primers were the set used in a first-round RT-PCR of the TCR CDR3. TCRdb re-analysed the multiplex PCR reads in MiXCR, keeping a single row per CDR3 protein. The repertoire holds about 360,000 distinct CDR3 sequences, over 10% seen once, with 9.2% in the top ten. Material: blood. These receptors came from a woman between 18 and 30 years old with Graves' hyperthyroidism.

This clonotype has at least ten counts. Here the CDR3 reads CSVDGGAEQYF. CDR3 in DNA: TGCAGCGTTGACGGGGGGGCCGAGCAGTACTTC. The chain is built from TRBV29-1 and TRBJ2-7, with 8 bases matching TRBD2. Germline-derived CDR1 and CDR2 are SQVTM and ANQGSEA. The CDR3 is made up of 11 amino acids. V gave up 3 bases and J gave up 6 bases; unmatched junction bases: 1.

Many counts were recorded for this clonotype. The chain uses TRBV28 and TRBJ1-1; D remains ambiguous. The CDR3 length is 9 residues. The ends were cut back, 6 bases at V and 13 bases at J, with 9 bases in the middle. Germline values: CDR1 MDHEN, CDR2 SYDVKM. CDR3 amino acids: CASSLPLFF. For the CDR3, the DNA is TGTGCCAGCAGCCTGCCGCTTTTCTTT.

V gene TRBV27 combines with J gene TRBJ2-5; 9 bases are shared with TRBD1. The V gene end was trimmed by 4 bases and the J gene end by 4 bases; junction bases not matched to a gene: 1. The CDR3 has 13 amino acids. Germline V CDR1 and CDR2: MNHEY, SMNVEV (reference sequence). CDR3 protein: CASSSTGGETQYF. In DNA form, the CDR3 reads TGTGCCAGCAGTTCGACAGGGGGAGAGACCCAGTACTTC.

The table lists this clonotype with many counts. The chain has TRBV20-1 and TRBJ1-5; D unclear. Looked up from germline, CDR1 is DFQATT and CDR2 is SNEGSKA (reference sequence). The CDR3 runs to 13 residues. V was cut by 5 bases and J by 6 bases, with 14 bases left in between. CDR3 sequence: CSARAEEGQPQHF. The CDR3 DNA reads as TGCAGTGCTCGGGCAGAGGAGGGTCAGCCCCAGCATTTT.

Points on this clonotype: A read error may explain this, as a much larger clone is one base away. This sequence joins TRBV5-1 and TRBJ2-3; a weak D match, TRBD1 (6 bases). The CDR3 has 15 amino acids. From germline, CDR1 is SGHRS and CDR2 YFSETQ. Deletions cut 7 bases from V and 3 bases from J, with 18 bases between. The CDR3 bases are TGCGCCAGCGGCCCCCCCGAACAGGGTACAGATACGCAGTATTTT. Translating it yields CASGPPEQGTDTQYF.

This clonotype was counted many times. The J gene is TRBJ2-1, the V gene TRBV7-8; either TRBD1 or TRBD2 may supply D (5 bases each). V dropped 1 base and J dropped 8 bases, with 24 bases sitting between them. Germline CDR1 SGHVS, CDR2 FQNEAQ. The CDR3 length is 18 residues. The CDR3, as DNA: TGTGCCAGCAGCTTAGGGCCCCCATGGGGGACCACTGGAGATGAGCAGTTCTTC. Translating gives CASSLGPPWGTTGDEQFF.

This clonotype was seen at least ten times. V gene TRBV20-1 combines with J gene TRBJ2-7, with 12 bases fitting TRBD2. Germline V CDR1 and CDR2: DFQATT, SNEGSKA (reference sequence). This CDR3 region has 13 residues. The V and J ends lost 5 bases and 6 bases, in that order; junction bases with no gene match: 5. The CDR3 protein is CSALAGGPGEQYF. The CDR3 nucleotides are TGCAGTGCTCTAGCGGGAGGGCCCGGCGAGCAGTACTTC.

The gene calls are TRBV25-1 and TRBJ2-7; possibly TRBD1 for D (6 bases). This CDR3 has 14 residues. The V end lost 8 bases, the J end lost 4 bases, and 18 bases lay between the germline ends. The germline CDR1 and CDR2 sequences are MGHDK and SYGVNS. The DNA for the CDR3 is TGTGCCAGCGGCCCTTCAGGGGCTTTTTACGAGCAGTACTTC. It specifies CASGPSGAFYEQYF.

This clonotype was seen repeatedly, ten times or more. The rearrangement uses TRBV7-9 and TRBJ1-1; D gene unclear. Germline loops: CDR1 SEHNR, CDR2 FQNEAQ (reference sequence). This CDR3 comprises 12 residues. CDR3 sequence reads: CGGHAPGTEAFF. CDR3 DNA sequence: TGTGGAGGCCATGCGCCTGGCACTGAAGCTTTCTTT. Together with reference TRBV7-9 and TRBJ1-1, the CDR3 gives the full variable domain: DTGVSQNPRHKITKRGQNVTFRCDPISEHNRLYWYRQTLGQGPEFLTYFQNEAQLEKSRLLSDRFSAERPKGSFSTLEIQRTEQGDSAMYLCGGHAPGTEAFFGQGTRLTVV.

This clonotype appeared many times. The rearrangement joins TRBV3-1 to TRBJ2-4; possible D gene TRBD1, 5 bases. This CDR3 region has 18 residues. The V gene lost 4 bases and the J gene lost 1 base, with 20 bases spanning the gap. CDR1 is LGHDT, CDR2 YNNKEL, per germline (reference sequence). The CDR3 is CASSPPRGVNLAKNIQYF. The DNA for the CDR3 is TGTGCCAGCAGCCCCCCTAGGGGTGTCAATTTGGCCAAAAACATTCAGTACTTC.

This clonotype showed up many times. This chain joins TRBV20-1 and TRBJ2-1, with 7 bases matching TRBD2. Trimming removed 6 bases from V and 7 bases from J; junction bases left unmatched: 9. CDR1 DFQATT and CDR2 SNEGSKA come from the germline V gene (reference sequence). This CDR3 is 13 amino acids long. CDR3 protein: CSAMGGIGNEQFF. In DNA form, the CDR3 reads TGCAGTGCCATGGGGGGGATTGGAAATGAGCAGTTCTTC.

This clonotype came up many times. The rearrangement joins TRBV9 to TRBJ1-2, with D possibly matching TRBD1 (5 bases). The V and J ends lost 3 bases and 3 bases respectively, with 15 bases between them. CDR1 and CDR2 from the germline V gene are SGDLS and YYNGEE. The CDR3 consists of 15 residues. In DNA form, the CDR3 reads TGTGCCAGCAGCGCCTCAACGACAGTACACTATGGCTACACCTTC. This translates into CASSASTTVHYGYTF. The whole variable domain, filled in from reference TRBV9 and TRBJ1-2, reads DSGVTQTPKHLITATGQRVTLRCSPRSGDLSVYWYQQSLDQGLQFLIQYYNGEERAKGNILERFSAQQFPDLHSELNLSSLELGDSALYFCASSASTTVHYGYTFGSGTRLTVV.